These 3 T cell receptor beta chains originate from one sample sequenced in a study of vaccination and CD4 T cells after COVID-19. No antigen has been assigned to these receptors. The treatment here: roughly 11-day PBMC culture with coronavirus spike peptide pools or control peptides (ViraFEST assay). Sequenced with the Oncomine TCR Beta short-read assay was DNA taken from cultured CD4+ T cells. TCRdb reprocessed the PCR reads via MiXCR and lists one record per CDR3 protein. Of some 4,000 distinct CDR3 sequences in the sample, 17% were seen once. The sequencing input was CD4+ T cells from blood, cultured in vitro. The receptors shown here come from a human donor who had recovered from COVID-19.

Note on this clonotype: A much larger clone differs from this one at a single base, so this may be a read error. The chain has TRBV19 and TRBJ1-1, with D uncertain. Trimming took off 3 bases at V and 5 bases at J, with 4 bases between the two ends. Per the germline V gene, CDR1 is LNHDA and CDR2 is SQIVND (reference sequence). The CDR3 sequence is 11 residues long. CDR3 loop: CASSMRTEAFF. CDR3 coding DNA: TGTGCCAGTAGTATGAGGACTGAAGCTTTCTTT.

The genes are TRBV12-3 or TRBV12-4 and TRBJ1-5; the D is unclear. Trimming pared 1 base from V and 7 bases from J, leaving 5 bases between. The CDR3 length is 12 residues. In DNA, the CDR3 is TGTGCCAGCAGTTTAGGGGTACAGCCCCAGCATTTT. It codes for CASSLGVQPQHF.

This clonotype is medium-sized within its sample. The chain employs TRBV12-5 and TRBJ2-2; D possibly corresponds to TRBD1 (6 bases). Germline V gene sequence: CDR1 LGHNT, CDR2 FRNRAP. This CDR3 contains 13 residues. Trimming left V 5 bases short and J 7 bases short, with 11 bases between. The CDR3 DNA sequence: TGTGCTAGTGGTCTCAAAGGGGGCGGGGAGCTGTTTTTT. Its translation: CASGLKGGGELFF. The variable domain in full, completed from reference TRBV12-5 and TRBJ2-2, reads DARVTQTPRHKVTEMGQEVTMRCQPILGHNTVFWYRQTMMQGLELLAYFRNRAPLDDSGMPKDRFSAEMPDATLATLKIQPSEPRDSAVYFCASGLKGGGELFFGEGSRLTVL.